Listed below are T cell receptor beta chains from one sample, sequenced in a study of T cell responses to AZD1222 COVID-19 vaccine. Profiled with immunoSEQ multiplex PCR; TCRdb holds only in-frame clones, not every one. The top ten clones hold about 1% of a sample with approximately 160,000 clones, about 92% of them seen once. The sample was peripheral blood, taken on day 0 of AZD1222 vaccination. These receptor sequences come from an adult in good health. Each CDR3 is given with its conserved first and last residue. Each record gives: V gene, D gene, J gene, clone size, CDR3 protein, CDR3 DNA. A D gene is named only where the DNA matches it firmly. Rows may omit the clone size; those that give it use once, few, many or a size class.

v_call: TRBV27
d_call: TRBD1
j_call: TRBJ1-6
clone_size: .
cdr3_aa: CASRHEGQGLYNSPLHF
cdr3_nt: TGTGCCAGCCGCCATGAAGGACAGGGGCTCTATAATTCACCCCTCCACTTT

v_call: TRBV27
d_call: TRBD2
j_call: TRBJ2-7
clone_size: .
cdr3_aa: CASSTGGLAYEQYF
cdr3_nt: TGTGCCAGCAGCACGGGGGGTCTGGCCTACGAGCAGTACTTC

v_call: TRBV6-5
d_call: .
j_call: TRBJ1-1
clone_size: .
cdr3_aa: CASRQGFGWVTEAFF
cdr3_nt: TGTGCCAGCAGACAGGGTTTTGGATGGGTTACTGAAGCTTTCTTT

v_call: TRBV28
d_call: TRBD1
j_call: TRBJ1-6
clone_size: .
cdr3_aa: CASSLWTGDNSPLHF
cdr3_nt: TGTGCCAGCAGTTTATGGACAGGGGATAATTCACCCCTCCACTTT

v_call: TRBV5-1
d_call: .
j_call: TRBJ1-2
clone_size: .
cdr3_aa: CASSDLPEGYTF
cdr3_nt: TGCGCCAGCAGTGACTTACCAGAGGGCTACACCTTC

v_call: TRBV5-8
d_call: .
j_call: TRBJ2-5
clone_size: .
cdr3_aa: CASTQAAQETQYF
cdr3_nt: TGTGCCAGCACCCAAGCGGCGCAAGAGACCCAGTACTTC

v_call: TRBV7-9
d_call: TRBD2
j_call: TRBJ2-7
clone_size: .
cdr3_aa: CASSPGTSVGEQYF
cdr3_nt: TGTGCCAGCAGCCCCGGGACTAGCGTCGGCGAGCAGTACTTC

v_call: TRBV2
d_call: TRBD1
j_call: TRBJ1-1
clone_size: .
cdr3_aa: CASKGTGNTEAFF
cdr3_nt: TGTGCCAGCAAAGGGACAGGGAACACTGAAGCTTTCTTT

v_call: TRBV5-4
d_call: TRBD1
j_call: TRBJ1-1
clone_size: .
cdr3_aa: CASSLKDRAGTEAFF
cdr3_nt: TGTGCCAGCAGCTTAAAGGACAGGGCGGGCACTGAAGCTTTCTTT

v_call: TRBV5-1
d_call: .
j_call: TRBJ2-1
clone_size: .
cdr3_aa: CASSPTSTNSYNEQFF
cdr3_nt: TGCGCCAGCAGCCCTACTAGCACCAACTCCTACAATGAGCAGTTCTTC

v_call: TRBV6-5
d_call: .
j_call: TRBJ1-1
clone_size: once
cdr3_aa: CASSYDRDLEAFF
cdr3_nt: TGTGCCAGCAGTTATGATAGGGACCTAGAAGCTTTCTTT

v_call: TRBV6-1
d_call: TRBD1
j_call: TRBJ1-5
clone_size: once
cdr3_aa: CASSAHRGTVNQPQHF
cdr3_nt: TGTGCCAGCAGTGCCCACAGGGGCACCGTCAATCAGCCCCAGCATTTT

v_call: TRBV5-1
d_call: .
j_call: TRBJ1-1
clone_size: .
cdr3_aa: CASSPTWTENTEAFF
cdr3_nt: TGCGCCAGCAGCCCGACTTGGACAGAAAACACTGAAGCTTTCTTT

v_call: TRBV5-1
d_call: .
j_call: TRBJ1-2
clone_size: once
cdr3_aa: CASSSLQGYGYTF
cdr3_nt: TGCGCCAGCAGCTCCCTCCAGGGCTATGGCTACACCTTC

v_call: TRBV5-1
d_call: .
j_call: TRBJ1-2
clone_size: .
cdr3_aa: CASRPDSPYGYTF
cdr3_nt: TGCGCCAGCAGACCAGACAGCCCCTATGGCTACACCTTC

v_call: TRBV20-1
d_call: .
j_call: TRBJ2-7
clone_size: .
cdr3_aa: CSVASSYEQYF
cdr3_nt: TGCAGTGTGGCAAGCTCCTACGAGCAGTACTTC

v_call: TRBV12-5
d_call: .
j_call: TRBJ1-2
clone_size: .
cdr3_aa: CASGLVLAGASYGYTF
cdr3_nt: TGTGCTAGTGGTTTGGTACTGGCAGGGGCCAGCTATGGCTACACCTTC

v_call: TRBV5-1
d_call: TRBD2
j_call: TRBJ2-3
clone_size: .
cdr3_aa: CASSLVLAGGYTQYF
cdr3_nt: TGCGCCAGCAGCTTGGTACTAGCGGGGGGTTATACGCAGTATTTT

v_call: TRBV11-2
d_call: TRBD1
j_call: TRBJ1-2
clone_size: few
cdr3_aa: CASSQNRGGGYTF
cdr3_nt: TGTGCCAGCAGCCAAAACAGGGGAGGTGGCTACACCTTC

v_call: TRBV9
d_call: .
j_call: TRBJ2-2
clone_size: .
cdr3_aa: CASSPWGGNTGELFF
cdr3_nt: TGTGCCAGCAGCCCCTGGGGCGGAAACACCGGGGAGCTGTTTTTT

v_call: TRBV4-3
d_call: TRBD2
j_call: TRBJ2-5
clone_size: .
cdr3_aa: CASSSFGGVWETQYF
cdr3_nt: TGCGCCAGCAGCTCCTTCGGGGGGGTCTGGGAGACCCAGTACTTC

v_call: TRBV18
d_call: .
j_call: TRBJ1-5
clone_size: .
cdr3_aa: CASSPTGNSNQPQHF
cdr3_nt: TGTGCCAGCTCACCGACAGGAAATAGCAATCAGCCCCAGCATTTT

v_call: TRBV6-6
d_call: .
j_call: TRBJ1-5
clone_size: .
cdr3_aa: CASSRGEGPSNQPQHF
cdr3_nt: TGTGCCAGCAGTCGAGGTGAGGGTCCTAGCAATCAGCCCCAGCATTTT

v_call: TRBV29-1
d_call: .
j_call: TRBJ2-5
clone_size: .
cdr3_aa: CSTAGGWGETQYF
cdr3_nt: TGCAGCACGGCCGGGGGCTGGGGAGAGACCCAGTACTTC

v_call: TRBV15
d_call: TRBD1
j_call: TRBJ1-5
clone_size: .
cdr3_aa: CATSRGTGGNQPQHF
cdr3_nt: TGTGCCACCAGCAGAGGGACAGGGGGCAATCAGCCCCAGCATTTT

v_call: TRBV4-3
d_call: TRBD1
j_call: TRBJ2-7
clone_size: .
cdr3_aa: CASSPRDRVSYEQYF
cdr3_nt: TGCGCCAGCAGCCCCCGGGACAGGGTCTCCTACGAGCAGTACTTC

v_call: TRBV5-1
d_call: .
j_call: TRBJ1-2
clone_size: .
cdr3_aa: CASSKQGVDGYTF
cdr3_nt: TGCGCCAGCAGCAAACAGGGCGTAGACGGCTACACCTTC

v_call: TRBV5-1
d_call: .
j_call: TRBJ2-1
clone_size: .
cdr3_aa: CASSLEAESPYNEQFF
cdr3_nt: TGCGCCAGCAGCTTGGAGGCAGAATCGCCGTACAATGAGCAGTTCTTC

v_call: TRBV6-6
d_call: TRBD2
j_call: TRBJ2-1
clone_size: .
cdr3_aa: CASSPGGMYNEQFF
cdr3_nt: TGTGCCAGCAGCCCCGGGGGGATGTACAATGAGCAGTTCTTC

v_call: TRBV6-5
d_call: TRBD1
j_call: TRBJ1-2
clone_size: once
cdr3_aa: CASSRQGAGYGYTF
cdr3_nt: TGTGCCAGCAGCAGACAGGGGGCCGGCTATGGCTACACCTTC

v_call: TRBV28
d_call: TRBD1
j_call: TRBJ1-4
clone_size: .
cdr3_aa: CASSLTGTGRRKLFF
cdr3_nt: TGTGCCAGCAGTTTAACCGGGACAGGGCGCAGAAAACTGTTTTTT

v_call: TRBV28
d_call: .
j_call: TRBJ1-5
clone_size: once
cdr3_aa: CASSLRLWLQQNSNQPQHF
cdr3_nt: TGTGCCAGCAGTTTACGGCTGTGGTTACAACAAAATAGCAATCAGCCCCAGCATTTT

v_call: TRBV3-1/TRBV3-2
d_call: TRBD2
j_call: TRBJ2-2
clone_size: .
cdr3_aa: CASSLRLFGTSGTGELFF
cdr3_nt: TGTGCCAGCAGCCTAAGACTTTTCGGGACTAGCGGGACCGGGGAGCTGTTTTTT

v_call: TRBV6-5
d_call: .
j_call: TRBJ2-7
clone_size: once
cdr3_aa: CASSYGEVYEQYF
cdr3_nt: TGTGCCAGCAGTTACGGAGAAGTTTACGAGCAGTACTTC

v_call: TRBV7-2
d_call: TRBD1
j_call: TRBJ1-5
clone_size: .
cdr3_aa: CASSLTGTSNQPQHF
cdr3_nt: TGTGCCAGCAGCCTGACAGGGACCAGCAATCAGCCCCAGCATTTT